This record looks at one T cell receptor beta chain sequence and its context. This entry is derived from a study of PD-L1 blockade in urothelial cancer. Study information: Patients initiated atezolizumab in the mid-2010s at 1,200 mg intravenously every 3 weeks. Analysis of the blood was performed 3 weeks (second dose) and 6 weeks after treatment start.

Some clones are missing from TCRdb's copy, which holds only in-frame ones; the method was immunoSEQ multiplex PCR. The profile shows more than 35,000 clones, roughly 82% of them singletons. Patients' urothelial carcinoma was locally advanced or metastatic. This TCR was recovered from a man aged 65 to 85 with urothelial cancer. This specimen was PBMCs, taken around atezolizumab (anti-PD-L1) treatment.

The DNA for the CDR3 is TGTGCCAGTAGTCCTCGGGATGGTGGCCCTGGAAACACCATATATTTT. As protein: CASSPRDGGPGNTIYF. This chain uses TRBV19 with TRBJ1-3; no clear D gene. In germline, CDR1 is LNHDA, CDR2 SQIVND (reference sequence). The V end lost 5 bases, the J end lost 2 bases, and 16 bases lay between the germline ends. The CDR3 contains 16 residues.